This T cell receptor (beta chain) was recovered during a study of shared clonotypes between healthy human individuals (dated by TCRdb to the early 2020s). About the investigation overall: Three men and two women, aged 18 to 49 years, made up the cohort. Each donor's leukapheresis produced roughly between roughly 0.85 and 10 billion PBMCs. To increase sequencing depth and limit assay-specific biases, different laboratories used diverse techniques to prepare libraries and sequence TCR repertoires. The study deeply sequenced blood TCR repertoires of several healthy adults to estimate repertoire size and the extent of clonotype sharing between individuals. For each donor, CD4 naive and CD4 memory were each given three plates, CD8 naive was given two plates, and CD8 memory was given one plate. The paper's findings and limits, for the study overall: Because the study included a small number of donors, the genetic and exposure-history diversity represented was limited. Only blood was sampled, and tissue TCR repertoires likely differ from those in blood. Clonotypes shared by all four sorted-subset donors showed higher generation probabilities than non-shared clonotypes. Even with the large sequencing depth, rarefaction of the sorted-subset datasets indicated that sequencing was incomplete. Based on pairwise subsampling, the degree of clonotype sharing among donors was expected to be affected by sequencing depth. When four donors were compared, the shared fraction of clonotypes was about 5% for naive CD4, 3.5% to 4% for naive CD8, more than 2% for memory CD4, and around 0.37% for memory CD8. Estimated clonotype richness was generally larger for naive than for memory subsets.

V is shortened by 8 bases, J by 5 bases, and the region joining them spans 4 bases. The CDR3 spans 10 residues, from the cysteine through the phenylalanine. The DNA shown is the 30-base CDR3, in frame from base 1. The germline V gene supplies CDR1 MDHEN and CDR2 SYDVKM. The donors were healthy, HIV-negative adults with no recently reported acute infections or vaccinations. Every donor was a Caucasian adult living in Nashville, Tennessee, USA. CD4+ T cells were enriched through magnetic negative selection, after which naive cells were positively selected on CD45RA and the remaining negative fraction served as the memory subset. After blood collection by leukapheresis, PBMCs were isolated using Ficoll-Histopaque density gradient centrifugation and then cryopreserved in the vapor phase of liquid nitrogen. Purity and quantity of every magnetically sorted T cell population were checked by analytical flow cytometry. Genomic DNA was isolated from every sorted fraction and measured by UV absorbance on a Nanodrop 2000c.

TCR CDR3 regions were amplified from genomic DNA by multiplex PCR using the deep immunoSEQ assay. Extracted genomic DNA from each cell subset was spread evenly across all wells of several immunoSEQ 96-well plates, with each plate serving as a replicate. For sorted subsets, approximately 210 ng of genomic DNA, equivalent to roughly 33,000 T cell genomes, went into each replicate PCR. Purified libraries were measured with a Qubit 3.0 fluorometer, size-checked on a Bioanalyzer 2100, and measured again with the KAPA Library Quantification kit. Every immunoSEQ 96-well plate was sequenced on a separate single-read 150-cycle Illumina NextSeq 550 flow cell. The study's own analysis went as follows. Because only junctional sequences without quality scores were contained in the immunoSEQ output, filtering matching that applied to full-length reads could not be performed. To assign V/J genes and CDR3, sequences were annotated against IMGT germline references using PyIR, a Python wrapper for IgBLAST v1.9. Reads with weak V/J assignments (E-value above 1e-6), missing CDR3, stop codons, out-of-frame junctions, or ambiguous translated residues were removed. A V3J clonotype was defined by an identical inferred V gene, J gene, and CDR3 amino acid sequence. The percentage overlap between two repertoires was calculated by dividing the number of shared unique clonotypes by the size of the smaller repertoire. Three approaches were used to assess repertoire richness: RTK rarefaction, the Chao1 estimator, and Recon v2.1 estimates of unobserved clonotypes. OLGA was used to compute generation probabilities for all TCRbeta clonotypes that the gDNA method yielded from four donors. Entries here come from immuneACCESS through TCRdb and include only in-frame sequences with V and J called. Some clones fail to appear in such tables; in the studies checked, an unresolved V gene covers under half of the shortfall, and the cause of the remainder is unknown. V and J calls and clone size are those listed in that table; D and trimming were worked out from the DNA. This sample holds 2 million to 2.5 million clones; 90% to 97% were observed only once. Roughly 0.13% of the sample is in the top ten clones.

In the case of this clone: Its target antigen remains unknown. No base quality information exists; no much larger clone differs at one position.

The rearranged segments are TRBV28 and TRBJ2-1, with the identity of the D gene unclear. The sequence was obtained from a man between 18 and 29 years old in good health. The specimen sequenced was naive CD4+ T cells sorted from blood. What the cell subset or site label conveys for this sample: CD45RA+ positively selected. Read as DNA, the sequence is TGTGCCAGCCTTGACAATGAGCAGTTCTTC. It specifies CASLDNEQFF.